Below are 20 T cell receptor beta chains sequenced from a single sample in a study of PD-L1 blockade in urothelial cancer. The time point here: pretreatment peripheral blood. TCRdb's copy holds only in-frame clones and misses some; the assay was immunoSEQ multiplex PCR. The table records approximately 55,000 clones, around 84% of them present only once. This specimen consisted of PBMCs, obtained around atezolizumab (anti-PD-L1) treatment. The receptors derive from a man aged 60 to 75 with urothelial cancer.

CDR3 nucleotide sequence: TGTGCCAGCAGTTACCCAACAGGGGGTGGTGAAAAACTGTTTTTT. Its protein product is CASSYPTGGGEKLFF. The rearrangement links TRBV6-6 to TRBJ1-4, with 8 bases fitting TRBD1. The CDR3 runs to 15 residues. Trimming cost V 2 bases and J 7 bases; bases outside gene matches: 6. Germline assignment: CDR1 MNHNY and CDR2 SVGAGI (reference sequence).

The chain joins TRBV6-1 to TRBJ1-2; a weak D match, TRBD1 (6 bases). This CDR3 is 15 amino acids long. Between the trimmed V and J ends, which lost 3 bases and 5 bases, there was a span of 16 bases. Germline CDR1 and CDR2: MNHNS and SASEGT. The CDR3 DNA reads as TGTGCCAGCAGTGATCTCAGGGGCAGGACGTATGGCTACACCTTC. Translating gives CASSDLRGRTYGYTF.

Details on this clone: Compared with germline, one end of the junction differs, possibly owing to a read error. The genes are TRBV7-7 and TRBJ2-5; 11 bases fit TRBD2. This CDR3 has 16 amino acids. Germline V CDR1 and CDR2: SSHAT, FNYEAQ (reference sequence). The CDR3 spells CASSPTTSGIQETQYF. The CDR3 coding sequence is TGTGCTAGCAGTCCCACGACTAGCGGGATCCAAGAGACCCAGTACTTC.

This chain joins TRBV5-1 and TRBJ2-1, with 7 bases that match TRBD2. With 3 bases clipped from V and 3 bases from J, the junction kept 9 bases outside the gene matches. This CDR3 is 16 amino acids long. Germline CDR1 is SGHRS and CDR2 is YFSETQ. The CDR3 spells CASSSRGGGNYNEQFF. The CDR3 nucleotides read TGCGCCAGCAGCTCCCGAGGCGGGGGAAACTACAATGAGCAGTTCTTC.

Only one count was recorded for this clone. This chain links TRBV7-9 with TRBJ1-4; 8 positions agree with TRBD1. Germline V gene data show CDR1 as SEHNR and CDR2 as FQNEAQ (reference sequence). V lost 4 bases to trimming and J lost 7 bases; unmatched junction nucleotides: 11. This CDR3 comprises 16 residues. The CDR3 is CASSYHIDRGFEKLFF. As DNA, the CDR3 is TGTGCCAGCAGCTACCACATCGACAGGGGTTTTGAAAAACTGTTTTTT.

CDR3: CASSSPRDGSNYGYTF. Here the CDR3 DNA reads TGTGCCAGCAGCTCACCGCGGGACGGCTCTAACTATGGCTACACCTTC. The chain employs TRBV5-4 and TRBJ1-2; D perhaps matches TRBD1 (5 bases). Germline assignment: CDR1 SGHNT and CDR2 YYREEE (reference sequence). This CDR3 contains 16 residues. V was cut by 3 bases and J by 0 bases, with 15 bases left in between.

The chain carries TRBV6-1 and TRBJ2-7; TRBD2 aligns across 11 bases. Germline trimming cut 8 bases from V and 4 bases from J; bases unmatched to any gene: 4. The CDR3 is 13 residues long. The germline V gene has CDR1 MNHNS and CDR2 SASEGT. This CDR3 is CASWTSGSYEQYF. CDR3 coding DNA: TGTGCCAGCTGGACTAGCGGGTCATACGAGCAGTACTTC.

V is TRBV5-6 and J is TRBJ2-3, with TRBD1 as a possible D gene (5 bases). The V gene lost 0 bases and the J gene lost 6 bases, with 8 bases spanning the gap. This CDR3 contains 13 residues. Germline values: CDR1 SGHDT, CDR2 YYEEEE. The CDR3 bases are TGTGCCAGCAGCTTGGCAAAGGGGGATACGCAGTATTTT. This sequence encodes CASSLAKGDTQYF.

Written as DNA, the CDR3 is TGTGCCAGCAGCCCCTTTTCGACACTAGCGGGGGTACCCCAAGAGACCCAGTACTTC. This gives the protein CASSPFSTLAGVPQETQYF. V gene TRBV7-6 combines with J gene TRBJ2-5; 11 bases line up with TRBD2. Germline V CDR1 and CDR2: SGHVS, FNYEAQ. V gave up 5 bases and J gave up 1 base; unmatched junction bases: 15. This CDR3 contains 19 residues.

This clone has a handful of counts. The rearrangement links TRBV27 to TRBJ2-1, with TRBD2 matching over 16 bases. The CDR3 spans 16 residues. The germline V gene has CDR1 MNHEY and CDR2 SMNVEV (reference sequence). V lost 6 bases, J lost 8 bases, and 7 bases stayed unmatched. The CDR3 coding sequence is TGTGCCAGCAGGCCCTCGGGACTAGCGGGGGGGGATGAGCAGTTCTTC. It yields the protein CASRPSGLAGGDEQFF.

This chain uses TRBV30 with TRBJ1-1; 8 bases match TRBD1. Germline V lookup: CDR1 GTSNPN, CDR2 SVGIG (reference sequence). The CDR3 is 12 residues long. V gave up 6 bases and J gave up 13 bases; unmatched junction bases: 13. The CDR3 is CACLGQGGTNFF. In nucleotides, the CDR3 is TGTGCCTGCCTCGGACAGGGAGGAACAAATTTCTTT.

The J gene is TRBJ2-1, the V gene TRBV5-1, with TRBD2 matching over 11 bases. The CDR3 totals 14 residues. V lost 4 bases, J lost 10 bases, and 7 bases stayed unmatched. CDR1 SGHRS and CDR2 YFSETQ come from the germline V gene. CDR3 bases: TGCGCCAGCAGCCGCGAGACTAGCGGGGTGGAGCAGTTCTTC. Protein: CASSRETSGVEQFF.

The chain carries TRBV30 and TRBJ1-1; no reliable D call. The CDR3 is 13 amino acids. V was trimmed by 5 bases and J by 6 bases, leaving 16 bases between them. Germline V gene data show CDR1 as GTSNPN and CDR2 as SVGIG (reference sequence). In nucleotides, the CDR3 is TGTGCCTGGCGGACGGGAGGAACGGCTGAAGCTTTCTTT. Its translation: CAWRTGGTAEAFF. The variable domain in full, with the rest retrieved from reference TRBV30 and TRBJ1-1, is SQTIHQWPATLVQPVGSPLSLECTVEGTSNPNLYWYRQAAGRGLQLLFYSVGIGQISSEVPQNLSASRPQDRQFILSSKKLLLSDSGFYLCAWRTGGTAEAFFGQGTRLTVV.

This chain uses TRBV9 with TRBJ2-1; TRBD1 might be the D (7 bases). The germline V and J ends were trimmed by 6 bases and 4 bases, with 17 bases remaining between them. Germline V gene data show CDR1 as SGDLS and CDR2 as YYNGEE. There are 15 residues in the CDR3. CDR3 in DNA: TGTGCCAGCACCATCCAGGGGGGCCTTTACAATGAGCAGTTCTTC. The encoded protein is CASTIQGGLYNEQFF.

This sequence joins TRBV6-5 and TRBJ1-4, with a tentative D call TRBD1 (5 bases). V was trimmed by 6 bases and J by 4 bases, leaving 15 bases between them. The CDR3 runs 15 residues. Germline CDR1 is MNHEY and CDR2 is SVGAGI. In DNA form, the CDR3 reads TGTGCCAGCAGAGCGGGGACGGGAGATAATGAAAAACTGTTTTTT. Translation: CASRAGTGDNEKLFF.

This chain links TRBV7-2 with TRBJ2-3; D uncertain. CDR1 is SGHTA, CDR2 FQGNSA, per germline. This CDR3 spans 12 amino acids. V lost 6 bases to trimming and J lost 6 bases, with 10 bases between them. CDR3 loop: CASSPRSDTQYF. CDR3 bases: TGTGCCAGCAGTCCGCGTTCGGATACGCAGTATTTT.

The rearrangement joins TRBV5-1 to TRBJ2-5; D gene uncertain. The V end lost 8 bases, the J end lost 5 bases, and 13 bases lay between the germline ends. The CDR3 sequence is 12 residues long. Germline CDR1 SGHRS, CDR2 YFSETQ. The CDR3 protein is CASTASGETQYF. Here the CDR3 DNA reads TGCGCCAGTACCGCATCCGGTGAGACCCAGTACTTC.

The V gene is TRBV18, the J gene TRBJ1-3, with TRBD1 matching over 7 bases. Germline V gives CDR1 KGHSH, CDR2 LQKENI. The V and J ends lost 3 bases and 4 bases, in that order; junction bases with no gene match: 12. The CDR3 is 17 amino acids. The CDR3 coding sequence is TGTGCCAGCTCACCCGCCGTGAGGGGGCTAGTCGGAAACACCATATATTTT. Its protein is CASSPAVRGLVGNTIYF.

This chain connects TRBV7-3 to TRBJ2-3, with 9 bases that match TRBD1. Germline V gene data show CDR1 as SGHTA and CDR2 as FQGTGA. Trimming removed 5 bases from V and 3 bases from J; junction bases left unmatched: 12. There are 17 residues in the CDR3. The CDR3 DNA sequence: TGTGCCAGCAGCCCTAGGGGGGGGACAGGGTGGACAGATACGCAGTATTTT. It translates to CASSPRGGTGWTDTQYF.

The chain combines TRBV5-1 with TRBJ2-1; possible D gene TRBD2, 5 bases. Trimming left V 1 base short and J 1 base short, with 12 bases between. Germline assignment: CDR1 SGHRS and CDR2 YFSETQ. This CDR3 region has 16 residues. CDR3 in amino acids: CASSLNEGSSYNEQFF. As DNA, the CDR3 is TGCGCCAGCAGCTTGAACGAGGGATCGTCCTACAATGAGCAGTTCTTC.